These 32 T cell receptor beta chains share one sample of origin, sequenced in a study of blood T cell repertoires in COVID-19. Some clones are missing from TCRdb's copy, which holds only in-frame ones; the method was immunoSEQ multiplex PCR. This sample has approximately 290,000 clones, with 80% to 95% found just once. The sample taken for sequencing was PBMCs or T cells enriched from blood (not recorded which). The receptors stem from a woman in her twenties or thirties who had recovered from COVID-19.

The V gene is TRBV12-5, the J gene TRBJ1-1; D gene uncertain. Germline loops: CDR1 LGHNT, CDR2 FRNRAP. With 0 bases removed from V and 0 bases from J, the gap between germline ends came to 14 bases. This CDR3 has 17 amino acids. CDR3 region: CASGLVLAGKMNTEAFF. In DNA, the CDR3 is TGTGCTAGTGGTTTGGTACTGGCGGGGAAGATGAACACTGAAGCTTTCTTT.

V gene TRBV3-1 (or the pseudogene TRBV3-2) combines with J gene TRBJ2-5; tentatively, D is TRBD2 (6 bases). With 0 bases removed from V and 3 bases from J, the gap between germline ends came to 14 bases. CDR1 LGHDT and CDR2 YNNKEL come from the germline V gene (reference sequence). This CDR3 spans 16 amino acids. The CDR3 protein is CASSQDLREWEETQYF. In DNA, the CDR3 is TGTGCCAGCAGCCAAGATCTCCGGGAGTGGGAAGAGACCCAGTACTTC.

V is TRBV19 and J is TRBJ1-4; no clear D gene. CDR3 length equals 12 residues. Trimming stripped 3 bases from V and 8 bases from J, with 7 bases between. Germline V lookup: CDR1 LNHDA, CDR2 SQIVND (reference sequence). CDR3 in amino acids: CASSMSGEKLFF. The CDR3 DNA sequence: TGTGCCAGTAGTATGTCGGGGGAAAAACTGTTTTTT.

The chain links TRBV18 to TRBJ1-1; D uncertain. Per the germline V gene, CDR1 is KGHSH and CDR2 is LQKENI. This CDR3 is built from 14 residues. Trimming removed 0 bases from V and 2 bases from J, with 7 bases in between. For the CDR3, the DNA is TGTGCCAGCTCACCACCGGGCGACAACACTGAAGCTTTCTTT. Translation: CASSPPGDNTEAFF.

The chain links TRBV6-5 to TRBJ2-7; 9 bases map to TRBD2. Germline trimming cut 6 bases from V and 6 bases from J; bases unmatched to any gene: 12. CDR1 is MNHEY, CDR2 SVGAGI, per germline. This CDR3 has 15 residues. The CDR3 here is CASRHEAGGPREQYF. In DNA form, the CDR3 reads TGTGCCAGCAGACATGAGGCGGGAGGGCCGCGCGAGCAGTACTTC.

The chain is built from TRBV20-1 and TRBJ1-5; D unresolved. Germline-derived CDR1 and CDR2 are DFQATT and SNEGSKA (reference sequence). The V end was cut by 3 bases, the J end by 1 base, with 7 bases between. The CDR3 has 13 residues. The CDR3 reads CSASGRSNQPQHF. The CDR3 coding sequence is TGCAGTGCTAGTGGGCGGAGCAATCAGCCCCAGCATTTT.

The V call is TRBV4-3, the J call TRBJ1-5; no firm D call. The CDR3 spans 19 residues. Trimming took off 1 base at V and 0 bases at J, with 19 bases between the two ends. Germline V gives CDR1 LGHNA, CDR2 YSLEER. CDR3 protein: CASSQGWSKGGYSNQPQHF. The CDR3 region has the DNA TGCGCCAGCAGCCAAGGTTGGTCCAAAGGAGGGTATAGCAATCAGCCCCAGCATTTT.

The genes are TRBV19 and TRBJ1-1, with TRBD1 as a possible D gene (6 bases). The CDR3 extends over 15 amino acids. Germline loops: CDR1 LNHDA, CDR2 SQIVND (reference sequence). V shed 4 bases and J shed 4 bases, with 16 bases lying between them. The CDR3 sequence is CASSRQQGRATEAFF. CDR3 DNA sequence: TGTGCCAGTAGTAGACAACAGGGAAGGGCCACTGAAGCTTTCTTT.

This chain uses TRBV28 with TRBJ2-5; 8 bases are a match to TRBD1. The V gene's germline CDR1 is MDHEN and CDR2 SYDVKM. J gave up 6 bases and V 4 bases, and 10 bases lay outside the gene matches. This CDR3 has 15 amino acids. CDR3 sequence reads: CASSWAQGAGKTQYF. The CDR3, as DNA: TGTGCCAGCAGTTGGGCCCAGGGGGCTGGGAAGACCCAGTACTTC.

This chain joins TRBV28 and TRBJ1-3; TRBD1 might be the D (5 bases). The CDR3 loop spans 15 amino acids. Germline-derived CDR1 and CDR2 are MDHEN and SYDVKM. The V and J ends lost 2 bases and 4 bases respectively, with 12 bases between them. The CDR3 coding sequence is TGTGCCAGCAGTTTAATTTTCGGGGGGGGAAACACCATATATTTT. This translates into CASSLIFGGGNTIYF.

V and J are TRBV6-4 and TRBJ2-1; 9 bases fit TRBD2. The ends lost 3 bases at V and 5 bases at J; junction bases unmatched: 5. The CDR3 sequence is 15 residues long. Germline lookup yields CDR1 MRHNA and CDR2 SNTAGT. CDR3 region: CASSEGVAGDNEQFF. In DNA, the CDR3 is TGTGCCAGCAGTGAGGGAGTAGCGGGAGACAATGAGCAGTTCTTC.

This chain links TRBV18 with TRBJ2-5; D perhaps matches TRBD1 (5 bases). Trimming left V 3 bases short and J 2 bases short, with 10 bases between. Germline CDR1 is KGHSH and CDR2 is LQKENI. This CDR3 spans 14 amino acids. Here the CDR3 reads CASSPRDRQETQYF. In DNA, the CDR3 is TGTGCCAGCTCACCGCGAGACAGACAAGAGACCCAGTACTTC.

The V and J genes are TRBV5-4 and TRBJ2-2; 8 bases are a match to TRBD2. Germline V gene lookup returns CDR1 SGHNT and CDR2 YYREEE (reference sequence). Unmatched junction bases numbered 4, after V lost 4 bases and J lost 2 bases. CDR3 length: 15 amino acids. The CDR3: CASSLSGINTGELFF. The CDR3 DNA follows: TGTGCCAGCAGCCTTAGCGGGATTAACACCGGGGAGCTGTTTTTT.

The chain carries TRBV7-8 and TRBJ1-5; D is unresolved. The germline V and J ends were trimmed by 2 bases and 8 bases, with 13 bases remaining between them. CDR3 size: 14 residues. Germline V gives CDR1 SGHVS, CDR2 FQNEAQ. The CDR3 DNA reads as TGTGCCAGCAGCTTATTTACACCCGGGGAGCCCCAGCATTTT. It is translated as CASSLFTPGEPQHF.

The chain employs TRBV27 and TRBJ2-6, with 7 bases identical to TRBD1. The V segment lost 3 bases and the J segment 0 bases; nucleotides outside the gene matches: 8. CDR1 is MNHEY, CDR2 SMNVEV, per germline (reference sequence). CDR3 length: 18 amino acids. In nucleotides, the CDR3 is TGTGCCAGCAGTTTCCAGGGGGTCCAATTCTCTGGGGCCAACGTCCTGACTTTC. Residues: CASSFQGVQFSGANVLTF.

The DNA of the CDR3 is TGTGCCAGCAGCGTAGGAGGTGAACCCTACAATGAGCAGTTCTTC. As protein: CASSVGGEPYNEQFF. V gene TRBV9 combines with J gene TRBJ2-1; D is undetermined. The CDR3 extends over 15 amino acids. Germline CDR1 SGDLS, CDR2 YYNGEE. V was pared by 0 bases and J by 2 bases, with 9 bases between.

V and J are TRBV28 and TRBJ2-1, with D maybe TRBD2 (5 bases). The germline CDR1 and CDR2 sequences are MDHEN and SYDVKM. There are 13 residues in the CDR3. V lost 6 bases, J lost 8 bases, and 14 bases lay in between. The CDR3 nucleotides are TGTGCCAGCAGACCAAGCGGAGCTTATGAGCAGTTCTTC. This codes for CASRPSGAYEQFF.

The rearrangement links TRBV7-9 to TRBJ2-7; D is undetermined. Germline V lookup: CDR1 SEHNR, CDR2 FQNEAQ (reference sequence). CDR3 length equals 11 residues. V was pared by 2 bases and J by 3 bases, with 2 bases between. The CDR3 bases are TGTGCCAGCAGCTTACACTACGAGCAGTACTTC. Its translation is CASSLHYEQYF.

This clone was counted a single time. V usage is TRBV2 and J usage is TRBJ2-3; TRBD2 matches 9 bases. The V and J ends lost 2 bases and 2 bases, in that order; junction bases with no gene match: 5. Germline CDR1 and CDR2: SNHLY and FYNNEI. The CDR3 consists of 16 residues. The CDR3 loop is CASSEMSSGITDTQYF. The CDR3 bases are TGTGCCAGCAGTGAAATGTCTAGCGGGATCACAGATACGCAGTATTTT.

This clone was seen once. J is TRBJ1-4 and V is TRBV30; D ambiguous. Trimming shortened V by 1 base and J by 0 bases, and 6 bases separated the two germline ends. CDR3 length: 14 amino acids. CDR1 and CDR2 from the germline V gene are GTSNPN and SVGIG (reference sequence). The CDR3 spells CAWSAVATNEKLFF. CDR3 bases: TGTGCCTGGAGTGCGGTAGCAACTAATGAAAAACTGTTTTTT.

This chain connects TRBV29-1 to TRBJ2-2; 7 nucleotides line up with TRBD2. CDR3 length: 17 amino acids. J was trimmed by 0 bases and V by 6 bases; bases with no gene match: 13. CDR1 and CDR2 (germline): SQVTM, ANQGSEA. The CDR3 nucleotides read TGCAGCGTCGCTACCTCGGCGGGAGTTACGAACACCGGGGAGCTGTTTTTT. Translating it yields CSVATSAGVTNTGELFF.

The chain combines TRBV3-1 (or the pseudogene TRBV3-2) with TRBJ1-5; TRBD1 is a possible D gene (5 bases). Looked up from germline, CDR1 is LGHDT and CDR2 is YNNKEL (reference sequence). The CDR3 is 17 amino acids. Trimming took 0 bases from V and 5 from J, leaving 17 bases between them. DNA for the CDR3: TGTGCCAGCAGCCAAGATGGGAGAGGACCGGGGGATCAGCCCCAGCATTTT. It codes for CASSQDGRGPGDQPQHF.

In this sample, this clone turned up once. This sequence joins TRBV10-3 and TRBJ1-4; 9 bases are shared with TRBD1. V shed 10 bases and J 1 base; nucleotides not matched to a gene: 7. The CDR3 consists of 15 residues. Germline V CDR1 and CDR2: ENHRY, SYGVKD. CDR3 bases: TGTGCCACAGGGGACAGGGTAGTAACTAATGAAAAACTGTTTTTT. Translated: CATGDRVVTNEKLFF.

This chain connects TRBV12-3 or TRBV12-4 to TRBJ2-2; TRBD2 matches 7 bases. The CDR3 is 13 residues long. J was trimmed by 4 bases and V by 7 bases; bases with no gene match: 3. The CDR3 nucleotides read TGTGCCAGCATACCGGGGGGCACCGGGGAGCTGTTTTTT. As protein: CASIPGGTGELFF.

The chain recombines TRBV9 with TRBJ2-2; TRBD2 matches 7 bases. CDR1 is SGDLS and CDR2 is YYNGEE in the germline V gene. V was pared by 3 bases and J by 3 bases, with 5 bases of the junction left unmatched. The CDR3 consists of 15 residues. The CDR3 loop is CASSAGGGHTGELFF. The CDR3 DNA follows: TGTGCCAGCAGCGCGGGGGGTGGCCACACCGGGGAGCTGTTTTTT.

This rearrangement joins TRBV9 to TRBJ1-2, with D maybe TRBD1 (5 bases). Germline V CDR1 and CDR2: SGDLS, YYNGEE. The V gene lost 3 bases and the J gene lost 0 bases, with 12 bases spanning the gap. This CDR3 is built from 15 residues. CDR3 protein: CASSGRDGANYGYTF. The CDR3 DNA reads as TGTGCCAGCAGCGGGCGGGACGGTGCTAACTATGGCTACACCTTC. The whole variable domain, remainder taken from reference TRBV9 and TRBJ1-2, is DSGVTQTPKHLITATGQRVTLRCSPRSGDLSVYWYQQSLDQGLQFLIQYYNGEERAKGNILERFSAQQFPDLHSELNLSSLELGDSALYFCASSGRDGANYGYTFGSGTRLTVV.

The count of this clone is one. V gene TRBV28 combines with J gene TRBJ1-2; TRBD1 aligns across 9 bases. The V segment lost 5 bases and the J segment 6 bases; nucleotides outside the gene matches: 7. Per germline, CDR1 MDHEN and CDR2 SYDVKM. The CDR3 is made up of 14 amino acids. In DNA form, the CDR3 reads TGTGCCAGCAGTCCCCCGACAGGGGGAAATGGCTACACCTTC. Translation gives CASSPPTGGNGYTF.

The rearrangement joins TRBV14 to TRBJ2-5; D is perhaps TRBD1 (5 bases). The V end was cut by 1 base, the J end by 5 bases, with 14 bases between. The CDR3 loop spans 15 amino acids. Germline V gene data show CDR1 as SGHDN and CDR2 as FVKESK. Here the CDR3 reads CASSQARVLLETQYF. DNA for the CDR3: TGTGCCAGCAGCCAAGCCAGGGTTCTACTCGAGACCCAGTACTTC.

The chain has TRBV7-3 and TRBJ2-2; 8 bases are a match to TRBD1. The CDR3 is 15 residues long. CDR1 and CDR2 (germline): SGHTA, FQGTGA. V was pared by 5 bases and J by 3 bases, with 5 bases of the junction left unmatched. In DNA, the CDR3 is TGTGCCAGCAGCAGGACAGGGTCGGACACCGGGGAGCTGTTTTTT. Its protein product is CASSRTGSDTGELFF.

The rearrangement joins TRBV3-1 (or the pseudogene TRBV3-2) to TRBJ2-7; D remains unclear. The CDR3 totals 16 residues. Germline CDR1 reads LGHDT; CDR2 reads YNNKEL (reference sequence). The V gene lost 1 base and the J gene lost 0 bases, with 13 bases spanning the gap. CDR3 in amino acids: CASSQGLTLTSYEQYF. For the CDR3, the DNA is TGTGCCAGCAGCCAAGGCTTGACATTAACCTCCTACGAGCAGTACTTC.

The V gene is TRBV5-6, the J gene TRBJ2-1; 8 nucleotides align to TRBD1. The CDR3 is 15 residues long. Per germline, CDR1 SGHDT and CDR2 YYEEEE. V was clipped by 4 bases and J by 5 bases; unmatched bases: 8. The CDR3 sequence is CASSPRQGYDNEQFF. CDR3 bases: TGTGCCAGCAGCCCCCGACAGGGGTATGACAATGAGCAGTTCTTC.

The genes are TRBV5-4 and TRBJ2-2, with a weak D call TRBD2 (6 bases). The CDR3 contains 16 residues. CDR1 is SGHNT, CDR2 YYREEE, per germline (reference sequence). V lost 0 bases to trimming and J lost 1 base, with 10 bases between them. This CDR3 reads CASSLGTTQNTGELFF. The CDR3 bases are TGTGCCAGCAGCTTGGGGACTACCCAGAACACCGGGGAGCTGTTTTTT.